The sequence of this T cell receptor (beta chain) was determined in a study of blood T cell repertoires in COVID-19. The protocol was immunoSEQ multiplex PCR, while the TCRdb copy is restricted to in-frame clones and leaves out a portion. The sample has roughly 180,000 clones, about 90% seen once. Germline V gives CDR1 SGHAT, CDR2 FQNNGV. The CDR3 totals 15 residues. With 5 bases removed from V and 4 bases from J, the gap between germline ends came to 17 bases. Material for sequencing was peripheral blood. The gene calls are TRBV11-2 and TRBJ1-1; D gene unclear. This clonotype originated in a man aged 70-80 years with active or convalescent COVID-19. The CDR3 DNA follows: TGTGCCAGCAGCCCTAGCGGCGCCGGTCGCACTGAAGCTTTCTTT. Its protein product is CASSPSGAGRTEAFF. The full variable domain, rest sourced from reference TRBV11-2 and TRBJ1-1, is EAGVAQSPRYKIIEKRQSVAFWCNPISGHATLYWYQQILGQGPKLLIQFQNNGVVDDSQLPKDRFSAERLKGVDSTLKIQPAKLEDSAVYLCASSPSGAGRTEAFFGQGTRLTVV.